The rows below give T cell receptor beta chains drawn from one sample of a study of blood T cell repertoires in COVID-19. Assay: immunoSEQ multiplex PCR; the TCRdb copy retains only in-frame clones and omits some. The table lists under 200,000 clones, about nine tenths of them singletons. The sample taken for sequencing was peripheral blood. These receptors all come from a man aged 18-30 years with active or convalescent COVID-19. CDR3s include the opening cysteine and the closing phenylalanine or tryptophan. Fields, in order: J gene, clone size, D gene, V gene, CDR3 DNA, CDR3 protein. D genes are given only for firm matches. Clone size is stated in some rows and not others, as once, few, many or a class when expanded.

J: TRBJ2-2; size: -; D: -; V: TRBV19; DNA: TGTGCCAGTATGAACGCAGGCCTGGAAACCGGGGAGCTGTTTTTT; CDR3: CASMNAGLETGELFF
J: TRBJ2-2; size: -; D: -; V: TRBV6-2/TRBV6-3; DNA: TGTGCCAGCAGTCTTACAGGGTCCACCGGGGAGCTGTTTTTT; CDR3: CASSLTGSTGELFF
J: TRBJ2-5; size: -; D: TRBD2; V: TRBV30; DNA: TGTGCCTGGAGGCGACGGACTAGCGGCGAGGAGACCCAGTACTTC; CDR3: CAWRRRTSGEETQYF
J: TRBJ1-1; size: once; D: -; V: TRBV6-6; DNA: TGTGCCAGCAGTTACTCGAGGGATGTGGGCACTGAAGCTTTCTTT; CDR3: CASSYSRDVGTEAFF
J: TRBJ2-2; size: -; D: TRBD1; V: TRBV19; DNA: TGTGCCAGTAGTATTATCAGGGGGCCCTCTAATCGCCGGGGCACCGGGGAGCTGTTTTTT; CDR3: CASSIIRGPSNRRGTGELFF
J: TRBJ1-1; size: -; D: TRBD1; V: TRBV29-1; DNA: TGCAGCGTTCAGGGGGTAGATACTGAAGCTTTCTTT; CDR3: CSVQGVDTEAFF
J: TRBJ1-1; size: -; D: TRBD1; V: TRBV19; DNA: TGTGCCAGTAGTGTTACAGGGGCTATGAACACTGAAGCTTTCTTT; CDR3: CASSVTGAMNTEAFF
J: TRBJ1-5; size: -; D: -; V: TRBV2; DNA: TGTGCCAGCAGTGAATTCGACATCTATAGCAATCAGCCCCAGCATTTT; CDR3: CASSEFDIYSNQPQHF
J: TRBJ1-6; size: -; D: -; V: TRBV7-2; DNA: TGTGCCAGCAGCACCGTGACGGGAGGTAATTCACCCCTCCACTTT; CDR3: CASSTVTGGNSPLHF
J: TRBJ1-1; size: -; D: -; V: TRBV6-4; DNA: TGTGCCAGCGCCCGGGGTGTGAACACTGAAGCTTTCTTT; CDR3: CASARGVNTEAFF
J: TRBJ1-2; size: -; D: TRBD1; V: TRBV30; DNA: TGTGCCTGGAGCATGGACAGGGGGAGTGACTATGGCTACACCTTC; CDR3: CAWSMDRGSDYGYTF
J: TRBJ2-1; size: -; D: -; V: TRBV12-1; DNA: TGTGCCAGCAGCTCCTTAAATGAGCAGTTCTTC; CDR3: CASSSLNEQFF
J: TRBJ2-3; size: -; D: -; V: TRBV7-6; DNA: TGTGCCAGCAGCCAGGGGGACTCAGGGGTTGGCACAGATACGCAGTATTTT; CDR3: CASSQGDSGVGTDTQYF
J: TRBJ2-1; size: -; D: TRBD2; V: TRBV12-3/TRBV12-4; DNA: TGTGCCAGCAGGGAGACTAGCGGCAATGAGCAGTTCTTC; CDR3: CASRETSGNEQFF
J: TRBJ2-1; size: once; D: TRBD2; V: TRBV9; DNA: TGTGCCAGCAGCGCGGGCCGGACTAGCGGATACAATGAGCAGTTCTTC; CDR3: CASSAGRTSGYNEQFF
J: TRBJ2-3; size: -; D: TRBD1; V: TRBV30; DNA: TGTGCCTGGAGTAGACAGGGGGCGAGCACAGATACGCAGTATTTT; CDR3: CAWSRQGASTDTQYF
J: TRBJ1-1; size: once; D: -; V: TRBV2; DNA: TGTGCCAGCAGTACCGACTCGGAAGCTTTCTTT; CDR3: CASSTDSEAFF
J: TRBJ1-6; size: -; D: -; V: TRBV30; DNA: TGTGCCTGGAGTGTTGGGTCGGGAGATAATTCACCCCTCCACTTT; CDR3: CAWSVGSGDNSPLHF
J: TRBJ2-5; size: -; D: TRBD1; V: TRBV18; DNA: TGTGCCAGCTCACGTTCCCCAAATGACAGGGGGCAAAAGACCCAGTACTTC; CDR3: CASSRSPNDRGQKTQYF
J: TRBJ2-2; size: -; D: TRBD1; V: TRBV5-1; DNA: TGCGCCAGCAGCAGCTCAGGGGGCACCGGGGAGCTGTTTTTT; CDR3: CASSSSGGTGELFF
J: TRBJ2-5; size: -; D: -; V: TRBV7-9; DNA: TGTGCCAGCAGCCCCCGGATGACCCAAGGTCAGGCCCAGTACTTC; CDR3: CASSPRMTQGQAQYF
J: TRBJ2-3; size: -; D: TRBD2; V: TRBV5-1; DNA: TGCGCCAGCAGGTACAGCGGGGACTCAGATACGCAGTATTTT; CDR3: CASRYSGDSDTQYF
J: TRBJ2-3; size: -; D: TRBD2; V: TRBV18; DNA: TGTGCCAGCTCACCCGAGTTAGGGACTAGCCCAGATACGCAGTATTTT; CDR3: CASSPELGTSPDTQYF
J: TRBJ1-4; size: -; D: TRBD1; V: TRBV25-1; DNA: TGTGCCAGCAGTGAAGGGACAGGGTATGAAAAACTGTTTTTT; CDR3: CASSEGTGYEKLFF
J: TRBJ2-3; size: -; D: TRBD2; V: TRBV4-1; DNA: TGCGCCAGCAGCCGAGGGACTAGCGGGGGGGCCCGAACAGATACGCAGTATTTT; CDR3: CASSRGTSGGARTDTQYF
J: TRBJ2-7; size: -; D: TRBD1; V: TRBV5-1; DNA: TGCGCCAGCAGCCCGAGAAACCCGGGACAGGGATCCTACGAGCAGTACTTC; CDR3: CASSPRNPGQGSYEQYF
J: TRBJ1-2; size: -; D: TRBD1; V: TRBV25-1; DNA: TGTGCCAGCAGTGACTACACAGGGGTGGGTGGCTACACCTTC; CDR3: CASSDYTGVGGYTF